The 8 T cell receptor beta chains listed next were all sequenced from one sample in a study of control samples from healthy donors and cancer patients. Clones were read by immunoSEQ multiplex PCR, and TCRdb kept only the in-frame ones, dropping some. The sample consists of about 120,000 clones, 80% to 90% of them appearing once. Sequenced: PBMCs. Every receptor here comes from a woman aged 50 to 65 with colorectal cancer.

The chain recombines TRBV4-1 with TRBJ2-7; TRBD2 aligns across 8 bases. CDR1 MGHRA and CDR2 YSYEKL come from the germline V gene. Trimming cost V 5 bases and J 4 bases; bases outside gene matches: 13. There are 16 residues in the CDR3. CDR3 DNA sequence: TGCGCCAGCAGCACGGGAGGGCGGGAGTTTGGGTACGAGCAGTACTTC. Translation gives CASSTGGREFGYEQYF.

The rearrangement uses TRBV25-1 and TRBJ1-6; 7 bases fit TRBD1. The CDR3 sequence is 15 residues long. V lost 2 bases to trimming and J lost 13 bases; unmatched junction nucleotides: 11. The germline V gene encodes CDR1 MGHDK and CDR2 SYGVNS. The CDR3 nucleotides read TGTGCCAGCAGTGAAAATACAGGGGACGGGTGGCCCCTCCACTTT. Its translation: CASSENTGDGWPLHF.

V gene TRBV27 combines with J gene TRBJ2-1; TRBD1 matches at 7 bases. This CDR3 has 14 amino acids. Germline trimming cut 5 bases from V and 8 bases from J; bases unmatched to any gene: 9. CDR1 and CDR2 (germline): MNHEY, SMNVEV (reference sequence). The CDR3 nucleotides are TGTGCCAGCAGTCCCCGGGACAGTATCTATGAGCAGTTCTTC. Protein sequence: CASSPRDSIYEQFF.

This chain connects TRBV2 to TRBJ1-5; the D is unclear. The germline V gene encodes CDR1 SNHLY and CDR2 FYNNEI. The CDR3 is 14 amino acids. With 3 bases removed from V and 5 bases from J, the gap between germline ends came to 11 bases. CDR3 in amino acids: CASSDLTADQPQHF. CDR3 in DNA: TGTGCCAGCAGTGACCTTACCGCGGATCAGCCCCAGCATTTT.

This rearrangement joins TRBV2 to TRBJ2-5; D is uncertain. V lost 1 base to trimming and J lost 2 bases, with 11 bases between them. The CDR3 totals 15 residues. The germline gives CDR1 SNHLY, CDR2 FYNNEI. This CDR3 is CASSEGALIQETQYF. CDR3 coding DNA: TGTGCCAGCAGTGAAGGGGCCTTAATTCAAGAGACCCAGTACTTC.

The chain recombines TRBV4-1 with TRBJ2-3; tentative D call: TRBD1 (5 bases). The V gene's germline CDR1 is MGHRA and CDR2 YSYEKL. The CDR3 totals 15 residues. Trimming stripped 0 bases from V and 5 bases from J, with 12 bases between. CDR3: CASSQEGRVVDTQYF. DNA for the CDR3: TGCGCCAGCAGCCAAGAGGGCAGGGTTGTAGATACGCAGTATTTT.

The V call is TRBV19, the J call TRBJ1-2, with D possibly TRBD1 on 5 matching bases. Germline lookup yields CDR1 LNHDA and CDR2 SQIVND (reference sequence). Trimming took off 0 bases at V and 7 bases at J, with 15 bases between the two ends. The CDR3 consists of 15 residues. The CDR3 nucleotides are TGTGCCAGTAGTATAGAGAGCAGGGCCAGTTTTGGCTACACCTTC. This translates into CASSIESRASFGYTF.

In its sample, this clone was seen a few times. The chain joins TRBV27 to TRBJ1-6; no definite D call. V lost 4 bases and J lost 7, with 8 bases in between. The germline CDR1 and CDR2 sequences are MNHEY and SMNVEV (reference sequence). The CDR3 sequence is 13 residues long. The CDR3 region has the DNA TGTGCCAGCAGTTCAATCGTGAATTCACCCCTCCACTTT. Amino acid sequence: CASSSIVNSPLHF.